Listed below are T cell receptor beta chains from one sample, sequenced in a study of blood T cell repertoires in COVID-19. Sequencing was performed with immunoSEQ multiplex PCR; in TCRdb, only in-frame clones are kept and a portion is missing. The table includes about 190,000 clones, 88% detected once. The material sequenced was peripheral blood. These receptors were obtained from a man in his thirties or forties with acute or convalescent COVID-19. Both conserved end residues are part of each CDR3. D genes are given only for firm matches. Rows may omit the clone size; those that give it use once, few, many or a size class.

cdr3_nt: TGTGCCAGCAGCGGTACCGGGGGGGGCTATGGCTACACCTTC; cdr3_aa: CASSGTGGGYGYTF; d_call: NA; j_call: TRBJ1-2; clone_size: once; v_call: TRBV2
cdr3_nt: TGTGCCAGTTCGAGTAGCGGAGTTTACACAGATACGCAGTATTTT; cdr3_aa: CASSSSGVYTDTQYF; d_call: NA; j_call: TRBJ2-3; clone_size: once; v_call: TRBV5-4
cdr3_nt: TGTGCCAGCAGCTTGTCGCCGGGAGACCAAGAGACCCAGTACTTC; cdr3_aa: CASSLSPGDQETQYF; d_call: NA; j_call: TRBJ2-5; clone_size: NA; v_call: TRBV5-4
cdr3_nt: TGTGCCAGCAGCCGCGGGGCGGATGAAGCTTTCTTT; cdr3_aa: CASSRGADEAFF; d_call: NA; j_call: TRBJ1-1; clone_size: NA; v_call: TRBV11-3
cdr3_nt: TGTGCCAGCGCGTTGACAGGAGCTAACTATGGCTACACCTTC; cdr3_aa: CASALTGANYGYTF; d_call: NA; j_call: TRBJ1-2; clone_size: NA; v_call: TRBV6-5
cdr3_nt: TGTGCCAGCAGATCCCTCGGTCCAGGGGAAAAACTGTTTTTT; cdr3_aa: CASRSLGPGEKLFF; d_call: NA; j_call: TRBJ1-4; clone_size: few; v_call: TRBV27
cdr3_nt: TGCGCCAGCAGAGGGGGCTTTTCAACTAATGAAAAACTGTTTTTT; cdr3_aa: CASRGGFSTNEKLFF; d_call: TRBD1; j_call: TRBJ1-4; clone_size: NA; v_call: TRBV10-2
cdr3_nt: TGTGCCAGCAGCCAGACAGAGAACACTGAAGCTTTCTTT; cdr3_aa: CASSQTENTEAFF; d_call: NA; j_call: TRBJ1-1; clone_size: NA; v_call: TRBV3-1/TRBV3-2
cdr3_nt: TGTGCCAGCAGTCCACCCGGGACTAGGCATGAGCAGTTCTTC; cdr3_aa: CASSPPGTRHEQFF; d_call: TRBD2; j_call: TRBJ2-1; clone_size: NA; v_call: TRBV28
cdr3_nt: TGCGCCAGCAGCACCGGGACTAGCGGCAATGAGCAGTTCTTC; cdr3_aa: CASSTGTSGNEQFF; d_call: TRBD2; j_call: TRBJ2-1; clone_size: NA; v_call: TRBV5-1
cdr3_nt: TGTGCCCATCGCGGATACTACGAGCAGTACTTC; cdr3_aa: CAHRGYYEQYF; d_call: NA; j_call: TRBJ2-7; clone_size: NA; v_call: TRBV7-6
cdr3_nt: TGCGCCAGCAGCCAAACTAGTAGCGGCACAGATACGCAGTATTTT; cdr3_aa: CASSQTSSGTDTQYF; d_call: NA; j_call: TRBJ2-3; clone_size: NA; v_call: TRBV5-1
cdr3_nt: TGTGCCAGCTCACCACCGGGACACCTAACGGGGGAAAAACTGTTTTTT; cdr3_aa: CASSPPGHLTGEKLFF; d_call: NA; j_call: TRBJ1-4; clone_size: NA; v_call: TRBV18
cdr3_nt: TGCAGTGCAGAACGACAGTCTTACTACACCTTC; cdr3_aa: CSAERQSYYTF; d_call: NA; j_call: TRBJ1-2; clone_size: NA; v_call: TRBV20-1
cdr3_nt: TGTGCCGCCTCCGGGACAGAGAATTCACCCCTCCACTTT; cdr3_aa: CAASGTENSPLHF; d_call: TRBD1; j_call: TRBJ1-6; clone_size: NA; v_call: TRBV10-3
cdr3_nt: TGCAGTGCGCCGCTAGCGGATACGCAGTATTTT; cdr3_aa: CSAPLADTQYF; d_call: NA; j_call: TRBJ2-3; clone_size: NA; v_call: TRBV20-1
cdr3_nt: TGTGCCAGCAGCTTTTTTTCAGGGTATGCTTTCTTT; cdr3_aa: CASSFFSGYAFF; d_call: NA; j_call: TRBJ1-1; clone_size: NA; v_call: TRBV5-4
cdr3_nt: TGTGCCACCAGTGATAGTTTACAGGGCCTGAATGAAAAACTGTTTTTT; cdr3_aa: CATSDSLQGLNEKLFF; d_call: NA; j_call: TRBJ1-4; clone_size: once; v_call: TRBV24-1
cdr3_nt: TGTGCCAGTAGCTCTCGGGGCGGGAGAACCGGGGAGCTGTTTTTT; cdr3_aa: CASSSRGGRTGELFF; d_call: TRBD2; j_call: TRBJ2-2; clone_size: once; v_call: TRBV19
cdr3_nt: TGTGCCAGCAGTGGACAGACAGGGAATCAGCCCCAGCATTTT; cdr3_aa: CASSGQTGNQPQHF; d_call: TRBD1; j_call: TRBJ1-5; clone_size: few; v_call: TRBV2
cdr3_nt: TGTGCCAGCAGCTTGGACAGAAACACCGGGGAGCTGTTTTTT; cdr3_aa: CASSLDRNTGELFF; d_call: NA; j_call: TRBJ2-2; clone_size: NA; v_call: TRBV5-4
cdr3_nt: TGTGCCAGCAGTCTTCGACAGACCACAGATACGCAGTATTTT; cdr3_aa: CASSLRQTTDTQYF; d_call: NA; j_call: TRBJ2-3; clone_size: NA; v_call: TRBV7-3
cdr3_nt: TGTGCCAGCTCACCGTCAGCTAACTATGGCTACACCTTC; cdr3_aa: CASSPSANYGYTF; d_call: NA; j_call: TRBJ1-2; clone_size: NA; v_call: TRBV18
cdr3_nt: TGTGCCAGCAGCTTTCGAGGAAATACGCAGTATTTT; cdr3_aa: CASSFRGNTQYF; d_call: NA; j_call: TRBJ2-3; clone_size: NA; v_call: TRBV7-9
cdr3_nt: TGTGCCAGCAGCCCCCTCCTACTGAACACTGAAGCTTTCTTT; cdr3_aa: CASSPLLLNTEAFF; d_call: NA; j_call: TRBJ1-1; clone_size: NA; v_call: TRBV2
cdr3_nt: TGTGCCAGCAGCTTAACCACCACGACAGGGTCTAACGCTTTCTTT; cdr3_aa: CASSLTTTTGSNAFF; d_call: TRBD1; j_call: TRBJ1-1; clone_size: NA; v_call: TRBV7-3
cdr3_nt: TGTGCCAGCAGTGAGTCCTCGAGCTCCTATAATTCACCCCTCCACTTT; cdr3_aa: CASSESSSSYNSPLHF; d_call: NA; j_call: TRBJ1-6; clone_size: NA; v_call: TRBV25-1
cdr3_nt: TGTGCCAGCAGTTTATTTAGACAGGGGGGCAATCAGCCCCAGCATTTT; cdr3_aa: CASSLFRQGGNQPQHF; d_call: TRBD1; j_call: TRBJ1-5; clone_size: few; v_call: TRBV28
cdr3_nt: TGTGCCAGCAGCGTGGACACCTCCTACAATGAGCAGTTCTTC; cdr3_aa: CASSVDTSYNEQFF; d_call: NA; j_call: TRBJ2-1; clone_size: NA; v_call: TRBV9
cdr3_nt: TGCGCCAGCCAGGTAGGGGCCACTATGAACACTGAAGCTTTCTTT; cdr3_aa: CASQVGATMNTEAFF; d_call: NA; j_call: TRBJ1-1; clone_size: NA; v_call: TRBV5-1
cdr3_nt: TGTGCCAGCAAACAGACAATCTCTGGAAACACCATATATTTT; cdr3_aa: CASKQTISGNTIYF; d_call: NA; j_call: TRBJ1-3; clone_size: NA; v_call: TRBV6-5
cdr3_nt: TGTGCCACTAAACCCAGGGGAGGGAGTGGCTACACCTTC; cdr3_aa: CATKPRGGSGYTF; d_call: NA; j_call: TRBJ1-2; clone_size: NA; v_call: TRBV6-5
cdr3_nt: TGTGCCAGCACCTTCCAGGGGGCGCGTATCAATGAGCAGTTCTTC; cdr3_aa: CASTFQGARINEQFF; d_call: NA; j_call: TRBJ2-1; clone_size: NA; v_call: TRBV21-1
cdr3_nt: TGTGCCTGGAGTGTAACTTTCGGCGGAACCTACGAGCAGTACTTC; cdr3_aa: CAWSVTFGGTYEQYF; d_call: NA; j_call: TRBJ2-7; clone_size: NA; v_call: TRBV30
cdr3_nt: TGTGCCAGCAGTTTTGGACAGGGGCCTATGAACACTGAAGCTTTCTTT; cdr3_aa: CASSFGQGPMNTEAFF; d_call: TRBD1; j_call: TRBJ1-1; clone_size: NA; v_call: TRBV6-5
cdr3_nt: TGTGCCAGCAGCTTCAGCGGACAGGGGAACACTGAAGCTTTCTTT; cdr3_aa: CASSFSGQGNTEAFF; d_call: TRBD1; j_call: TRBJ1-1; clone_size: NA; v_call: TRBV7-8
cdr3_nt: TGTGCCAGCAGCTACGGCGGACTAGCGGGAGTCACCGGGGAGCTGTTTTTT; cdr3_aa: CASSYGGLAGVTGELFF; d_call: TRBD2; j_call: TRBJ2-2; clone_size: NA; v_call: TRBV11-2
cdr3_nt: TGTGCCAGTAGTACAGGACAGGTGAAGGCCAAAAACATTCAGTACTTC; cdr3_aa: CASSTGQVKAKNIQYF; d_call: TRBD1; j_call: TRBJ2-4; clone_size: NA; v_call: TRBV19
cdr3_nt: TGTGCCAGTAAACCACAGATAAACTCCTACAATGAGCAGTTCTTC; cdr3_aa: CASKPQINSYNEQFF; d_call: NA; j_call: TRBJ2-1; clone_size: NA; v_call: TRBV19
cdr3_nt: TGTGCCAGCAGTGAAAAGCCGCCTAGCGGGTCCTCGGGCACCGGGGAGCTGTTTTTT; cdr3_aa: CASSEKPPSGSSGTGELFF; d_call: TRBD2; j_call: TRBJ2-2; clone_size: NA; v_call: TRBV2
cdr3_nt: TGCGCCAGCAGCTTGGCGGGTTCACTCTCCTACAATGAGCAGTTCTTC; cdr3_aa: CASSLAGSLSYNEQFF; d_call: NA; j_call: TRBJ2-1; clone_size: once; v_call: TRBV5-1
cdr3_nt: TGTGCCAGCAGCCCCCGGTGGCAGGATTACAATGAGCAGTTCTTC; cdr3_aa: CASSPRWQDYNEQFF; d_call: NA; j_call: TRBJ2-1; clone_size: NA; v_call: TRBV3-1/TRBV3-2